This T cell receptor (beta chain) was retrieved from a study of CD8 T cells in Susac syndrome. Trimming shortened V by 10 bases and J by 4 bases, and 16 bases separated the two germline ends. The CDR3 is made up of 13 amino acids. Per germline, CDR1 SEHNR and CDR2 FQNEAQ (reference sequence). Roughly 0.5 to 1 ug RNA was reverse transcribed with random hexamers. TCRdb redid the calling of the immunoSEQ multiplex PCR reads with MiXCR, one entry per CDR3 protein. Here the sample spans around 110,000 distinct CDR3 sequences, nearly 96% being singletons. The chain has TRBV7-9 and TRBJ2-5; D call uncertain. The TCR comes from a human donor with Susac syndrome. Input material: CD4+ T cells from PBMCs. In DNA, the CDR3 is TGTGCCACCCAAAATGATGTTGGAGAGACCCAGTACTTC. Translating gives CATQNDVGETQYF.